These 14 T cell receptor beta chains were all obtained from the same sample, sequenced in a study of cytomegalovirus exposure and HLA in healthy donors. PCR amplification relied on 60 Vbeta primers (plus 13 Jbeta primers). Sequencing was performed with immunoSEQ multiplex PCR; in TCRdb, only in-frame clones are kept and a portion is missing. This table holds about 55,000 clones, about 82% found once. The sample consisted of PBMCs. These receptors were collected from a young man in good health and CMV-seronegative.

The gene calls are TRBV5-6 and TRBJ1-4, with TRBD1 matching 7 bases. The CDR3 covers 15 residues. Germline CDR1 reads SGHDT; CDR2 reads YYEEEE. With V trimmed by 4 bases and J by 7 bases, 10 bases remained unmatched. The CDR3 reads CASSVRGGAGEKLFF. CDR3 nucleotide sequence: TGTGCCAGCAGCGTGAGAGGGGGCGCCGGTGAAAAACTGTTTTTT.

The V call is TRBV19, the J call TRBJ1-5; TRBD1 might be the D (6 bases). CDR3 size: 15 residues. Trimming removed 6 bases at V and 4 bases at J, with 16 bases between. Germline V lookup: CDR1 LNHDA, CDR2 SQIVND (reference sequence). The chain's CDR3 is CASRSTGRGNQPQHF. CDR3 DNA sequence: TGTGCCAGTAGGAGTACAGGGAGAGGGAATCAGCCCCAGCATTTT. Full variable domain (remainder filled in from reference TRBV19 and TRBJ1-5): DGGITQSPKYLFRKEGQNVTLSCEQNLNHDAMYWYRQDPGQGLRLIYYSQIVNDFQKGDIAEGYSVSREKKESFPLTVTSAQKNPTAFYLCASRSTGRGNQPQHFGDGTRLSIL.

This chain connects TRBV29-1 to TRBJ1-5; a possible D gene is TRBD1 (6 bases). The ends were cut back, 5 bases at V and 3 bases at J, with 11 bases in the middle. CDR1 and CDR2 from the germline V gene are SQVTM and ANQGSEA. The CDR3 runs 13 residues. CDR3 sequence (DNA): TGCAGCGTTTATACAGGGAACAATCAGCCCCAGCATTTT. Translating gives CSVYTGNNQPQHF. The whole variable domain, remainder taken from reference TRBV29-1 and TRBJ1-5, is SAVISQKPSRDICQRGTSLTIQCQVDSQVTMMFWYRQQPGQSLTLIATANQGSEATYESGFVIDKFPISRPNLTFSTLTVSNMSPEDSSIYLCSVYTGNNQPQHFGDGTRLSIL.

V gene TRBV5-1 combines with J gene TRBJ2-7; tentative D call: TRBD1 (5 bases). The CDR3 spans 13 residues. Per germline, CDR1 SGHRS and CDR2 YFSETQ. V gave up 1 base and J gave up 2 bases, with 7 bases separating them. In nucleotides, the CDR3 is TGCGCCAGCAGCTTGCAGGGTGCCTACGAGCAGTACTTC. Translated, it gives CASSLQGAYEQYF.

The chain employs TRBV4-3 and TRBJ1-2; TRBD1 is a possible D gene (5 bases). V shed 0 bases and J shed 4 bases, with 15 bases lying between them. CDR1 and CDR2 (germline): LGHNA, YSLEER. The CDR3 is 16 amino acids. CDR3 coding DNA: TGCGCCAGCAGCCAAGATCAATCCCCCAGGGCCTATGGCTACACCTTC. Amino acid sequence: CASSQDQSPRAYGYTF.

The chain carries TRBV18 and TRBJ1-2; 8 bases are a match to TRBD1. Germline values: CDR1 KGHSH, CDR2 LQKENI. The V gene end was trimmed by 6 bases and the J gene end by 6 bases; junction bases not matched to a gene: 3. The CDR3 contains 12 residues. Here the CDR3 reads CASSPDRDGYTF. The CDR3 DNA is TGTGCCAGCTCGCCGGACAGGGATGGCTACACCTTC. Full variable domain (missing parts from reference TRBV18 and TRBJ1-2): NAGVMQNPRHLVRRRGQEARLRCSPMKGHSHVYWYRQLPEEGLKFMVYLQKENIIDESGMPKERFSAEFPKEGPSILRIQQVVRGDSAAYFCASSPDRDGYTFGSGTRLTVV.

The chain employs TRBV19 and TRBJ1-2, with a possible D match to TRBD1 (5 bases). The germline V and J ends were trimmed by 3 bases and 8 bases, with 10 bases remaining between them. The germline CDR1 and CDR2 sequences are LNHDA and SQIVND (reference sequence). CDR3 length: 12 amino acids. The CDR3 spells CASSMRSGGYTF. The CDR3 DNA reads as TGTGCCAGTAGTATGAGGTCAGGGGGCTACACCTTC.

This clone was seen a single time. The CDR3 sequence is CASNFNLGTGKNIQYF. CDR3 nucleotides: TGTGCCAGCAACTTTAACCTCGGGACAGGGAAAAACATTCAGTACTTC. The J gene is TRBJ2-4, the V gene TRBV7-2; 9 bases are a match to TRBD1. V shed 7 bases, J shed 4 bases, and the junction held 11 bases outside the gene matches. CDR3 length equals 16 residues. Per germline, CDR1 SGHTA and CDR2 FQGNSA.

The chain joins TRBV5-4 to TRBJ2-2; D uncertain. This CDR3 is built from 16 residues. CDR1 and CDR2 (germline): SGHNT, YYREEE (reference sequence). V was shortened by 2 bases and J by 4 bases, with 15 bases between the two germline ends. The CDR3 is CASSLNPGLLTGELFF. In nucleotides, the CDR3 is TGTGCCAGCAGCTTAAATCCGGGTCTTCTCACCGGGGAGCTGTTTTTT.

The chain has TRBV7-2 and TRBJ1-2; TRBD1 is a possible D gene (5 bases). Germline V gene sequence: CDR1 SGHTA, CDR2 FQGNSA. V was pared by 4 bases and J by 8 bases, with 11 bases between. CDR3 size: 12 residues. The CDR3 protein is CASSSQGRGYTF. CDR3 sequence (DNA): TGTGCCAGCAGCTCCCAGGGTCGCGGCTACACCTTC.

Regarding this clone: Relative to the germline gene, one junction end is altered; a read error may explain this. This rearrangement joins TRBV7-7 to TRBJ2-3; 7 bases agree with TRBD2. This CDR3 region has 15 residues. Germline lookup yields CDR1 SSHAT and CDR2 FNYEAQ (reference sequence). The DNA of the CDR3 is TGTGCTAGCAGCTTAGGAACGCTAGCGGCAGATACGCAGTATTTT. Translated, it gives CASSLGTLAADTQYF. Full variable domain (outside the CDR3, taken from reference TRBV7-7 and TRBJ2-3): GAGVSQSPRYKVTKRGQDVTLRCDPISSHATLYWYQQALGQGPEFLTYFNYEAQPDKSGLPSDRFSAERPEGSISTLTIQRTEQRDSAMYRCASSLGTLAADTQYFGPGTRLTVL.

This chain connects TRBV11-3 to TRBJ1-2; a weak D match, TRBD1 (5 bases). The CDR3 consists of 15 residues. Trimming left V 4 bases short and J 7 bases short, with 19 bases between. Germline CDR1 and CDR2: SGHNT and YENEEA. The CDR3 loop is CASSSRQLPLGGYTF. The CDR3 DNA sequence: TGTGCCAGCAGCTCCCGACAGCTCCCTCTGGGTGGCTACACCTTC.

The chain recombines TRBV28 with TRBJ1-5; TRBD1 matches at 10 bases. CDR3 length: 16 residues. With 6 bases clipped from V and 2 bases from J, the junction kept 7 bases outside the gene matches. The germline gives CDR1 MDHEN, CDR2 SYDVKM. The CDR3 loop is CASSPKGQGRNQPQHF. As DNA, the CDR3 is TGTGCCAGCAGCCCAAAGGGACAGGGGCGCAATCAGCCCCAGCATTTT.

V and J are TRBV29-1 and TRBJ1-1, with a possible D match to TRBD1 (5 bases). The CDR3 has 13 amino acids. Trimming pared 7 bases from V and 1 base from J, leaving 13 bases between. The V gene's germline CDR1 is SQVTM and CDR2 ANQGSEA. The CDR3 here is CSGEGAPNTEAFF. The CDR3 nucleotides read TGCAGCGGGGAAGGGGCGCCGAACACTGAAGCTTTCTTT.